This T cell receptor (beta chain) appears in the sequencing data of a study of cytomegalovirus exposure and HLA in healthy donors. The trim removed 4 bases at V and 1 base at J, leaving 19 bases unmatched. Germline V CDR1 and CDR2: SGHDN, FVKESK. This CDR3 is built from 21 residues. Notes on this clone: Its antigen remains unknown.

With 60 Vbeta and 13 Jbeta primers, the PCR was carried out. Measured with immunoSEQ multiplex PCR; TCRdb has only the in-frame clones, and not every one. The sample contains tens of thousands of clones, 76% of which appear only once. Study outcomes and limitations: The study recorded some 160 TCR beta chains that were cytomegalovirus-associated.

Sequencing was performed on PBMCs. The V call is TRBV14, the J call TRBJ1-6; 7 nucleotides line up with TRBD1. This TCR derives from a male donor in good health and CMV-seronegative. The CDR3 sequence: CASSRYSRMTGRISYNSPLHF. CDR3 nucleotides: TGTGCCAGCAGCCGTTATTCGAGAATGACAGGGAGGATTTCCTATAATTCACCCCTCCACTTT. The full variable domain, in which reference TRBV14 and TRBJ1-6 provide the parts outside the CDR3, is EAGVTQFPSHSVIEKGQTVTLRCDPISGHDNLYWYRRVMGKEIKFLLHFVKESKQDESGMPNNRFLAERTGGTYSTLKVQPAELEDSGVYFCASSRYSRMTGRISYNSPLHFGNGTRLTVT.